Described below is a single T cell receptor (beta chain) sequence and its context. Its antigen is currently unknown. This CDR3 has 15 amino acids. Germline V gene sequence: CDR1 SGHTA, CDR2 FQGNSA. The junction had 8 bases not matched to a gene; V was cut back by 2 bases and J by 7 bases. This sample was taken from a study of cytomegalovirus exposure and HLA in healthy donors. A multiplex PCR was run with 60 Vbeta primers and 13 Jbeta primers. Method: immunoSEQ multiplex PCR; TCRdb's copy keeps in-frame clones and lacks some. The sample has about 92,000 clones; roughly 80% are singletons. Whole-study findings and limits: Sequencing probably produced one cluster of sequence variants that were highly shared. An analysis was carried out later, and it reportedly showed fewer N-insertions in an Asian-associated ancestry cluster than the approximately 670-donor mean. Three chains linked to CMV were shown in vitro to be specific for CMV antigens.

The receptor was derived from a girl aged 2-9 years in good health and CMV-seropositive. Input material: PBMCs. The V gene is TRBV7-2, the J gene TRBJ1-5; 7 bases agree with TRBD1. The CDR3 loop is CASSLTDRARQPQHF. The CDR3 DNA follows: TGTGCCAGCAGCTTAACCGACAGGGCACGGCAGCCCCAGCATTTT.